The TCR beta chain described here comes from a study of somatic mutations in cytotoxic T cells in rheumatoid arthritis. Across the study: Patient blood, which was peripheral blood collected as 30 ml EDTA, was drawn right after diagnosis and before any treatment started. The study, taken as a whole, reports: The authors did not adjust the slight TRBV07 underrepresentation in rheumatoid arthritis patients for multiple comparisons.

Flow cytometry served to check the purity of CD4+ and CD8+ cells, which were isolated by positive magnetic bead selection. Here immunoSEQ multiplex PCR was the method, and the copy in TCRdb shows in-frame clones only, minus some. The data hold around 16,000 clones, with approximately 75% observed a single time. The V gene's germline CDR1 is SGHVS and CDR2 FNYEAQ. The CDR3 sequence is 13 residues long. The V gene end was trimmed by 5 bases and the J gene end by 10 bases; junction bases not matched to a gene: 8. About this clone itself: Antigen unknown.

This TCR was recovered from an adult with rheumatoid arthritis. The sequencing input was CD8+ T cells sorted from blood. J is TRBJ2-1 and V is TRBV7-6; 7 bases line up with TRBD2. CDR3 coding DNA: TGTGCCAGCAGCCCCAGCGGGGCCTGGGAGCAGTTCTTC. Protein sequence: CASSPSGAWEQFF.